This paragraph covers one T cell receptor beta chain sequence. The source of the sample is a study of OX40 agonist ivuxolimab in advanced cancers. This table comes from immunoSEQ multiplex PCR, and its TCRdb copy is limited to in-frame clones, with some not included. This sample has about 55,000 clones, with about 89% found just once. Germline loops: CDR1 MGHRA, CDR2 YSYEKL. The CDR3 loop spans 15 amino acids. Trimming pared 0 bases from V and 5 bases from J, leaving 13 bases between. V and J are TRBV4-1 and TRBJ2-5; D is undetermined. The input for sequencing was CD4+ or CD8+ T cells sorted from blood, taken in a trial of the OX40 agonist ivuxolimab. This receptor was obtained from an adult with an advanced solid tumor such as melanoma, head and neck, liver or kidney cancer. CDR3 in DNA: TGCGCCAGCAGCCAAGAGGGTCCGTCTTCGGAGACCCAGTACTTC. Protein: CASSQEGPSSETQYF.